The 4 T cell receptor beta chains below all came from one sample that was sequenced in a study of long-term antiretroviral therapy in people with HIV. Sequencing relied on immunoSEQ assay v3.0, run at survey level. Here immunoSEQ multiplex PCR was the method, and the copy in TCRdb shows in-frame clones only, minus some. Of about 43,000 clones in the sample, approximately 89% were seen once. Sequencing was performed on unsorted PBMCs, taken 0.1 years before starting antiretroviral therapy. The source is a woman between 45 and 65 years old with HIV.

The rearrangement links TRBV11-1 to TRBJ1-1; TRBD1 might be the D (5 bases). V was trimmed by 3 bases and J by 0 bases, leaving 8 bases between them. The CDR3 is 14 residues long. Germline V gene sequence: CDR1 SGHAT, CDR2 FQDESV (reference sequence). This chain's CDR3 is CASSFHRMNTEAFF. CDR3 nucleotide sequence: TGTGCCAGCAGCTTCCACAGGATGAACACTGAAGCTTTCTTT. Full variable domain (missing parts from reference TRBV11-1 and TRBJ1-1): EAEVAQSPRYKITEKSQAVAFWCDPISGHATLYWYRQILGQGPELLVQFQDESVVDDSQLPKDRFSAERLKGVDSTLKIQPAELGDSAMYLCASSFHRMNTEAFFGQGTRLTVV.

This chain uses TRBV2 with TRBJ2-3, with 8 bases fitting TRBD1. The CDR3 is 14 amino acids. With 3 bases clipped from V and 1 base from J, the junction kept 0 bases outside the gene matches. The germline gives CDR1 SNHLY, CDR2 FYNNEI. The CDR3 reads CASSEDRGTDTQYF. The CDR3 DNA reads TGTGCCAGCAGTGAGGACAGGGGCACAGATACGCAGTATTTT.

The CDR3 bases are TGTGCCAGCAGTTACTCGGATACTCAGGTCGCTTTCTTT. Protein: CASSYSDTQVAFF. This chain links TRBV6-5 with TRBJ1-1; D uncertain. The ends were cut back, 0 bases at V and 11 bases at J, with 13 bases in the middle. This CDR3 has 13 residues. Germline CDR1 MNHEY, CDR2 SVGAGI.

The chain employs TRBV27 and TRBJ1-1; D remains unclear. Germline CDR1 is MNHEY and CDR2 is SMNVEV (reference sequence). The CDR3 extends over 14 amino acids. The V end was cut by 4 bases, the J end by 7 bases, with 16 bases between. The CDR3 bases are TGTGCCAGCAGTTCCCGTTACGACCTCGGTGAAGCTTTCTTT. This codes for CASSSRYDLGEAFF.